This TCR beta chain came from a study of identical twins. Template switching (which added a universal primer site) was used, and cDNA carried unique molecular identifiers. One entry per CDR3 protein results from TCRdb running MiXCR on the 5' RACE reads. The table includes approximately 220,000 distinct CDR3 sequences, around 6.8% detected once. Study findings and constraints: Within beta out-of-frame sequences, the excess sharing observed between twins was weaker. Cord blood's abundant beta clonotypes had fewer insertions, unlike memory repertoires.

Concerning this clonotype itself: Its cognate antigen is unknown.

Germline CDR1 reads MDHEN; CDR2 reads SYDVKM. V was trimmed by 9 bases and J by 5 bases, leaving 24 bases between them. This CDR3 comprises 16 residues. Another study also made use of these data, one on yellow fever vaccine responses in identical twins.

The receptor's source is a woman aged 18-29 years in good health. V usage is TRBV28 and J usage is TRBJ2-3; the D gene is possibly TRBD2 (6 bases). Sequenced input: memory (CD45RO+) T cells sorted from blood. This CDR3 is CARGPGLSLLGDTQYF. The DNA for the CDR3 is TGTGCCAGGGGCCCGGGACTGTCCCTTCTTGGAGATACGCAGTATTTT.